These 12 T cell receptor beta chains came from one sample sequenced in a study of blood T cell repertoires in COVID-19 (dated by TCRdb to the early 2020s). Receptors were amplified or captured by the immunoSEQ multiplex PCR assay. As stored in TCRdb, this immuneACCESS dataset retains in-frame rearrangements with V and J assigned. A fraction of the clones does not appear; measured against another copy, unresolved V genes explain less than half of the discrepancy, and the remainder lacks a known reason. This sample gives 150,000 or so clones in total; 90% to 95% of them show up just once. The ten largest clones take up roughly 2% of the sample. Sequencing was performed on peripheral blood. The receptors stem from an older woman with COVID-19, enrolled during active disease.

The table lists this clone with a count of one. The chain couples TRBV27 to TRBJ1-6; D gene unclear. Germline V CDR1 and CDR2: MNHEY, SMNVEV (reference sequence). The CDR3 contains 12 residues. With 1 base removed from V and 12 bases from J, the gap between germline ends came to 7 bases. The CDR3 nucleotides read TGTGCCAGCAGTTTATTATCCGGACCCCTCCACTTT. It is translated as CASSLLSGPLHF.

The gene calls are TRBV6-6 and TRBJ2-3, with 7 bases matching TRBD2. The V and J ends lost 11 bases and 0 bases, in that order; junction bases with no gene match: 8. The CDR3 totals 14 residues. Germline V gene lookup returns CDR1 MNHNY and CDR2 SVGAGI (reference sequence). The CDR3 region is CAARLGGSTDTQYF. CDR3 coding DNA: TGTGCCGCCCGCCTGGGGGGGAGCACAGATACGCAGTATTTT.

V is TRBV9 and J is TRBJ1-5, with TRBD1 identical over 7 bases. The CDR3 is 15 residues long. CDR1 is SGDLS and CDR2 is YYNGEE in the germline V gene. V dropped 5 bases and J dropped 1; count of bases not matched to a gene: 6. The CDR3 DNA reads TGTGCCAGCAGGAAGAGCAGGGGGAGCAATCAGCCCCAGCATTTT. Protein: CASRKSRGSNQPQHF. The full variable domain, with the rest looked up from reference TRBV9 and TRBJ1-5, is DSGVTQTPKHLITATGQRVTLRCSPRSGDLSVYWYQQSLDQGLQFLIQYYNGEERAKGNILERFSAQQFPDLHSELNLSSLELGDSALYFCASRKSRGSNQPQHFGDGTRLSIL.

This chain connects TRBV27 to TRBJ1-1; tentatively, D is TRBD1 (5 bases). The V and J ends lost 5 bases and 4 bases respectively, with 14 bases between them. Per germline, CDR1 MNHEY and CDR2 SMNVEV (reference sequence). This CDR3 has 14 amino acids. In nucleotides, the CDR3 is TGTGCCAGCAGTCTCAGGGACGGGGGCACTGAAGCTTTCTTT. Its translation is CASSLRDGGTEAFF.

The CDR3, as DNA: TGTGCCATCAGTGAGTCCCAGGGGGGAGGAAATGAAAAACTGTTTTTT. This gives the protein CAISESQGGGNEKLFF. The chain carries TRBV10-3 and TRBJ1-4, with 7 bases identical to TRBD1. This CDR3 is 16 amino acids long. J gave up 5 bases and V 0 bases, and 6 bases lay outside the gene matches. The germline gives CDR1 ENHRY, CDR2 SYGVKD.

The CDR3 loop is CASTAIGWVPAGNTEAFF. The CDR3 DNA reads TGTGCCAGCACTGCCATAGGTTGGGTCCCGGCAGGGAACACTGAAGCTTTCTTT. This chain uses TRBV6-4 with TRBJ1-1; D gene ambiguous. CDR1 is MRHNA and CDR2 is SNTAGT in the germline V gene. The CDR3 spans 18 residues. The V and J ends lost 7 bases and 1 base respectively, with 25 bases between them.

This clone was recorded a few times. V and J are TRBV6-2 or TRBV6-3 and TRBJ1-5; 7 bases align to TRBD1. With 5 bases clipped from V and 1 base from J, the junction kept 5 bases outside the gene matches. Germline V CDR1 and CDR2: MNHEY, SVGEGT. This CDR3 is built from 15 residues. The CDR3 spells CASSRQGNSNQPQHF. DNA of the CDR3: TGTGCCAGCAGTCGACAGGGAAACAGCAATCAGCCCCAGCATTTT.

The chain carries TRBV19 and TRBJ2-1; 9 nucleotides align to TRBD2. This CDR3 has 16 amino acids. CDR1 is LNHDA and CDR2 is SQIVND in the germline V gene (reference sequence). The V gene end was trimmed by 6 bases and the J gene end by 0 bases; junction bases not matched to a gene: 6. In nucleotides, the CDR3 is TGTGCCAGTAGGCCAGCGGGGGGCTACTCCTACAATGAGCAGTTCTTC. Translated: CASRPAGGYSYNEQFF.

Notes on this clone: This sample includes further DNA sequences coding for the same CDR3. The chain has TRBV7-2 and TRBJ2-7; perhaps TRBD1 as D (6 bases). The CDR3 is made up of 15 amino acids. From germline, CDR1 is SGHTA and CDR2 FQGNSA. V lost 1 base to trimming and J lost 3 bases, with 13 bases between them. The CDR3 DNA follows: TGTGCCAGCAGCTTAGGGGACAAACTAAACTACGAGCAGTACTTC. Protein sequence: CASSLGDKLNYEQYF. Full variable domain (rest looked up from reference TRBV7-2 and TRBJ2-7): GAGVSQSPSNKVTEKGKDVELRCDPISGHTALYWYRQSLGQGLEFLIYFQGNSAPDKSGLPSDRFSAERTGGSVSTLTIQRTQQEDSAVYLCASSLGDKLNYEQYFGPGTRLTVT.

At least ten counts were recorded for this clone. V usage is TRBV7-9 and J usage is TRBJ2-3; no clear D gene. The CDR3 is made up of 11 amino acids. Germline CDR1 SEHNR, CDR2 FQNEAQ (reference sequence). Trimming removed 5 bases from V and 3 bases from J, with 3 bases in between. The CDR3 here is CASSPTDTQYF. As DNA, the CDR3 is TGTGCCAGCAGCCCGACAGATACGCAGTATTTT.

The V call is TRBV5-1, the J call TRBJ1-2, with TRBD1 identical over 10 bases. Germline CDR1 reads SGHRS; CDR2 reads YFSETQ. This CDR3 has 14 residues. V was pared by 1 base and J by 8 bases, with 5 bases of the junction left unmatched. The CDR3 sequence: CASSLIGQGGGYTF. As DNA, the CDR3 is TGCGCCAGCAGCTTGATCGGACAGGGGGGCGGCTACACCTTC.

The CDR3 sequence is CASSDHGGSAEAFF. CDR3 nucleotides: TGTGCCAGCAGCGACCATGGGGGGAGCGCTGAAGCTTTCTTT. The chain carries TRBV7-2 and TRBJ1-1; D is perhaps TRBD1 (5 bases). Per germline, CDR1 SGHTA and CDR2 FQGNSA. The CDR3 extends over 14 amino acids. V lost 5 bases to trimming and J lost 6 bases, with 16 bases between them.